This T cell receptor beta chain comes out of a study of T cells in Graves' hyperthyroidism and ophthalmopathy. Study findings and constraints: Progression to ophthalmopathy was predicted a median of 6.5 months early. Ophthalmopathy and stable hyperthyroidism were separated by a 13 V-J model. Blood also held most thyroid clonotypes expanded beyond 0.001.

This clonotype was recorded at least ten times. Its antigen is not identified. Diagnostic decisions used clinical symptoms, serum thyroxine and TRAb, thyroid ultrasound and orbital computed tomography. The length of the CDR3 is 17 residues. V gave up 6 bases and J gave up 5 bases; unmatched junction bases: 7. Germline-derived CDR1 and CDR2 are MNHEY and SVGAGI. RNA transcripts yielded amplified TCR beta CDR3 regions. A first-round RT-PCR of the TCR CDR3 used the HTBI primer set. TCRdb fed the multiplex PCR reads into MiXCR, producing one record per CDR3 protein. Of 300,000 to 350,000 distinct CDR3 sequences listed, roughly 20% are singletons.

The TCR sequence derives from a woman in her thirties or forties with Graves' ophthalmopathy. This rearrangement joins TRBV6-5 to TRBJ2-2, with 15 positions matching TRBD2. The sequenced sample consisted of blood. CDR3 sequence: CASSLSGTSGRTGELFF. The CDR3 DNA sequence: TGTGCCAGCAGCTTATCCGGGACTAGCGGGAGGACCGGGGAGCTGTTTTTT.